The entry that follows covers one T cell receptor (beta chain) sequence. Its antigen is unidentified. Coverage ceases 3 residues before the CDR3 finishes, and the germline J gene fills in the end. Trimming took 4 bases from V and 7 from J, leaving 10 bases between them. CDR3 length: 12 residues. Germline lookup yields CDR1 SGHDN and CDR2 FVKESK. The data derive from a study of T cells in women clearing cervical HPV infection. The study's findings and limits: CIN3+ cases had significantly higher TCR richness than controls; evenness did not differ.

Method: immunoSEQ multiplex PCR; TCRdb's copy keeps in-frame clones and lacks some. The listing contains about 25,000 clones. Sequenced input: blood buffy coat. The rearrangement links TRBV14 to TRBJ1-1, with a weak D call TRBD1 (5 bases). The TCR originated in a woman between 18 and 70 years old with a cervical HPV16 infection that either progressed to CIN3+ or cleared (not recorded which). CDR3 amino acids: CASSPGTFEAFF. Incomplete CDR3 DNA: TGTGCCAGCAGCCCCGGGACTTTTGAA.